This is a list of T cell receptor beta chains from one sample in a study of T-cell memory formation after mild COVID-19. TCRdb re-called the 5' RACE reads with MiXCR, one entry per CDR3 protein. The repertoire consists of roughly 300,000 distinct CDR3 sequences, with around 8% occurring once and the leading ten covering about 20%. Material for sequencing was PBMCs or a T cell subset sorted from them (not recorded which). The receptor source for this set is a man aged 18 to 30 who had mild COVID-19 (a few samples of this study predate the infection). Cell type and time point are not known. The CDR3 runs from the conserved cysteine through the conserved F or W. Each record gives: V gene, J gene, clone size, D gene, CDR3 DNA, CDR3 protein. A D gene is named only where the DNA matches it firmly. Only part of the rows carry a size: once, few, many, or a class if the clone is expanded.

V gene: TRBV4-2; J gene: TRBJ2-7; clone size: -; D gene: TRBD1; CDR3 DNA: TGTGCCAGCAGCTCCCGGGACAGGGTACCCTACGAGCAGTACTTC; CDR3 protein: CASSSRDRVPYEQYF
V gene: TRBV12-3/TRBV12-4; J gene: TRBJ2-3; clone size: few; D gene: TRBD2; CDR3 DNA: TGTGCCAGCAGTCGACTAGCGGGGACAGATACGCAGTATTTT; CDR3 protein: CASSRLAGTDTQYF
V gene: TRBV6-5; J gene: TRBJ2-5; clone size: -; D gene: TRBD2; CDR3 DNA: TGTGCCAGCAGTAGAACCCGGGGGGTCCAAGAGACCCAGTACTTC; CDR3 protein: CASSRTRGVQETQYF
V gene: TRBV29-1; J gene: TRBJ1-1; clone size: many; D gene: TRBD1; CDR3 DNA: TGCAGCGTGACAGGGAGCTACACTGAAGCTTTCTTT; CDR3 protein: CSVTGSYTEAFF
V gene: TRBV6-1; J gene: TRBJ1-5; clone size: -; D gene: -; CDR3 DNA: TGTGCCAGCAGTATCGTAGACCCTCCGGGGAATCAGCCCCAGCATTTT; CDR3 protein: CASSIVDPPGNQPQHF
V gene: TRBV5-1; J gene: TRBJ2-3; clone size: -; D gene: -; CDR3 DNA: TGCGCCAGCAGGGCGGGGTTTACAGATACGCAGTATTTT; CDR3 protein: CASRAGFTDTQYF
V gene: TRBV6-6; J gene: TRBJ1-4; clone size: few; D gene: -; CDR3 DNA: TGTGCCAGCAGTTATGGGGACCCTTCTAATGAAAAACTGTTTTTT; CDR3 protein: CASSYGDPSNEKLFF
V gene: TRBV6-2/TRBV6-3; J gene: TRBJ2-3; clone size: -; D gene: -; CDR3 DNA: TGTGCCAGCAGCACCCGAGGGGCCGCTACAGATACGCAGTATTTT; CDR3 protein: CASSTRGAATDTQYF
V gene: TRBV4-3; J gene: TRBJ2-1; clone size: many; D gene: TRBD2; CDR3 DNA: TGCGCCAGCAGCCAAGATCGAGCGGGGGTCTTTGGGCAGTTCTTC; CDR3 protein: CASSQDRAGVFGQFF
V gene: TRBV29-1; J gene: TRBJ2-3; clone size: -; D gene: -; CDR3 DNA: TGCAGCGTTGGCCGGGTCGCAGATACGCAGTATTTT; CDR3 protein: CSVGRVADTQYF
V gene: TRBV5-1; J gene: TRBJ2-7; clone size: many; D gene: -; CDR3 DNA: TGCGCCAGCAGCCTCCGGGACACCGAGCAGTACTTC; CDR3 protein: CASSLRDTEQYF
V gene: TRBV20-1; J gene: TRBJ2-4; clone size: few; D gene: -; CDR3 DNA: TGCAGTGCTAGAGGTGGCGGGCAGGGCTGGCGAGCCAAAAACATTCAGTACTTC; CDR3 protein: CSARGGGQGWRAKNIQYF
V gene: TRBV6-5; J gene: TRBJ2-6; clone size: few; D gene: -; CDR3 DNA: TGTGCCAGCAGTTACTCTCCCGGGACAACGAGAGGGCGTGGGGCCAACGTCCTGACTTTC; CDR3 protein: CASSYSPGTTRGRGANVLTF
V gene: TRBV5-1; J gene: TRBJ2-3; clone size: many; D gene: -; CDR3 DNA: TGTGCCAGCAGCTTAGAGGTAGATACGCAGTATTTT; CDR3 protein: CASSLEVDTQYF
V gene: TRBV7-2; J gene: TRBJ1-4; clone size: few; D gene: -; CDR3 DNA: TGTGCCAGCAGCTTAGCGGGGGGCCCCAGTGAAAAACTGTTTTTT; CDR3 protein: CASSLAGGPSEKLFF
V gene: TRBV5-1; J gene: TRBJ2-5; clone size: few; D gene: -; CDR3 DNA: TGCGCCAGCAGACCCGGTCAAGAGACCCAGTACTTC; CDR3 protein: CASRPGQETQYF
V gene: TRBV18; J gene: TRBJ1-2; clone size: few; D gene: -; CDR3 DNA: TGTGCCAGCTCACCGACTCTACACTATGGCTACACCTTC; CDR3 protein: CASSPTLHYGYTF
V gene: TRBV4-1; J gene: TRBJ2-1; clone size: -; D gene: TRBD2; CDR3 DNA: TGCGCCAGCAGCCAAGCTTCTAGCGGGGGTTACAATGAGCAGTTCTTC; CDR3 protein: CASSQASSGGYNEQFF
V gene: TRBV20-1; J gene: TRBJ2-3; clone size: -; D gene: -; CDR3 DNA: TGCAGTGCTAGACTGACACAAAGCACAGATACGCAGTATTTT; CDR3 protein: CSARLTQSTDTQYF
V gene: TRBV5-1; J gene: TRBJ1-5; clone size: few; D gene: -; CDR3 DNA: TGCGCCAGCAGCTTGAGCCCAGACGTGGGCCAGCCCCAGCATTTT; CDR3 protein: CASSLSPDVGQPQHF
V gene: TRBV23-1; J gene: TRBJ2-1; clone size: -; D gene: TRBD2; CDR3 DNA: TGCGCCAGCAGTCAATCTAGGGCACGACTAGCGGGGGGGCCACATGAGCAGTTCTTC; CDR3 protein: CASSQSRARLAGGPHEQFF
V gene: TRBV5-6; J gene: TRBJ2-2; clone size: few; D gene: -; CDR3 DNA: TGTGCCAGCAGCTTCGCGGTCTACACCGGGGAGCTGTTTTTT; CDR3 protein: CASSFAVYTGELFF
V gene: TRBV20-1; J gene: TRBJ2-7; clone size: many; D gene: TRBD1; CDR3 DNA: TGCAGTGCTATAGGACAGGGAGGCGAGCAGTACTTC; CDR3 protein: CSAIGQGGEQYF
V gene: TRBV6-5; J gene: TRBJ1-3; clone size: many; D gene: -; CDR3 DNA: TGTGCCAGCAGTCCAGGGGCGGGGAGCTCTGGAAACACCATATATTTT; CDR3 protein: CASSPGAGSSGNTIYF
V gene: TRBV5-1; J gene: TRBJ1-6; clone size: -; D gene: -; CDR3 DNA: TGCGCCAGCAGCTTGGCAGGATATAATTCACCCCTCCACTTT; CDR3 protein: CASSLAGYNSPLHF
V gene: TRBV20-1; J gene: TRBJ2-7; clone size: few; D gene: TRBD2; CDR3 DNA: TGCAGTGCTGCCCGACTAGCGGGGGTCTACGAGCAGTACTTC; CDR3 protein: CSAARLAGVYEQYF
V gene: TRBV5-1; J gene: TRBJ1-1; clone size: -; D gene: -; CDR3 DNA: TGCGCCAGCAGCATCCAGGGGAGGGGCGGCACTGAAGCTTTCTTT; CDR3 protein: CASSIQGRGGTEAFF
V gene: TRBV7-2; J gene: TRBJ2-6; clone size: many; D gene: -; CDR3 DNA: TGTGCCAGCAGCTTAGTGGGGACTGGGGCCAACGTCCTGACTTTC; CDR3 protein: CASSLVGTGANVLTF
V gene: TRBV10-3; J gene: TRBJ1-1; clone size: few; D gene: -; CDR3 DNA: TGTGCCATCAGTGAAGGCGAGGGGAGCGGGAACACTGAAGCTTTCTTT; CDR3 protein: CAISEGEGSGNTEAFF
V gene: TRBV7-3; J gene: TRBJ1-1; clone size: -; D gene: -; CDR3 DNA: TGTGCCAGCACTCCCGGACCGGGAAACACTGAAGCTTTCTTT; CDR3 protein: CASTPGPGNTEAFF
V gene: TRBV6-6; J gene: TRBJ2-2; clone size: -; D gene: TRBD2; CDR3 DNA: TGTGCCAGCCGAGGGGCGGGGGGGCATACCGGGGAGCTGTTTTTT; CDR3 protein: CASRGAGGHTGELFF
V gene: TRBV12-3/TRBV12-4; J gene: TRBJ1-2; clone size: few; D gene: TRBD1; CDR3 DNA: TGTGCCAGCAATCGAGGGACAGACGAGGGCTACACCTTC; CDR3 protein: CASNRGTDEGYTF
V gene: TRBV20-1; J gene: TRBJ1-2; clone size: few; D gene: -; CDR3 DNA: TGCAGTGCTAGAGATCAGACCTACTATGGCTACACCTTC; CDR3 protein: CSARDQTYYGYTF
V gene: TRBV9; J gene: TRBJ1-2; clone size: few; D gene: -; CDR3 DNA: TGTGCCAGCAGCGTAGTGCTTAACTATGGCTACACCTTC; CDR3 protein: CASSVVLNYGYTF
V gene: TRBV7-2; J gene: TRBJ2-2; clone size: -; D gene: -; CDR3 DNA: TGTGCCAGCAGCGTAGGATCAGGGGGGTTGGACACCGGGGAGCTGTTTTTT; CDR3 protein: CASSVGSGGLDTGELFF
V gene: TRBV5-1; J gene: TRBJ2-3; clone size: few; D gene: -; CDR3 DNA: TGCGCCAGCAGCTTGACTCGCGGGGTGAGCACAGATACGCAGTATTTT; CDR3 protein: CASSLTRGVSTDTQYF
V gene: TRBV7-2; J gene: TRBJ2-3; clone size: -; D gene: -; CDR3 DNA: TGTGCCAGCCGGCGGGGCTCTAGCACAGATACGCAGTATTTT; CDR3 protein: CASRRGSSTDTQYF
V gene: TRBV7-9; J gene: TRBJ2-7; clone size: many; D gene: -; CDR3 DNA: TGTGCCAGCACCTCTTCGCAGGGTGCGCAGTACTTC; CDR3 protein: CASTSSQGAQYF
V gene: TRBV12-3/TRBV12-4; J gene: TRBJ1-5; clone size: few; D gene: -; CDR3 DNA: TGTGCCAGCAGTTTTCGGAGCAATCAGCCCCAGCATTTT; CDR3 protein: CASSFRSNQPQHF
V gene: TRBV11-2; J gene: TRBJ1-1; clone size: few; D gene: -; CDR3 DNA: TGTGCCAGCAGATCGACAGGTCACACTGAAGCTTTCTTT; CDR3 protein: CASRSTGHTEAFF
V gene: TRBV18; J gene: TRBJ2-7; clone size: -; D gene: -; CDR3 DNA: TGTGCCAGCTCACCGGGCAGAGCCTACGAGCAGTACTTC; CDR3 protein: CASSPGRAYEQYF
V gene: TRBV7-9; J gene: TRBJ2-5; clone size: -; D gene: -; CDR3 DNA: TGTGCCAGCAGCGCCCTCGCGGGGAGGGAGACCCAGTACTTC; CDR3 protein: CASSALAGRETQYF
V gene: TRBV6-1; J gene: TRBJ1-1; clone size: many; D gene: -; CDR3 DNA: TGTGCCAGCAGTGAATGGGGCAACGGGGCGGCAATTGAAGCTTTCTTT; CDR3 protein: CASSEWGNGAAIEAFF
V gene: TRBV9; J gene: TRBJ1-2; clone size: -; D gene: TRBD1; CDR3 DNA: TGTGCCAGCAGCGTAGCTGTGCCAGGGGGCGCGTACTATGGCTACACCTTC; CDR3 protein: CASSVAVPGGAYYGYTF
V gene: TRBV2; J gene: TRBJ1-2; clone size: -; D gene: TRBD1; CDR3 DNA: TGTGCCAGCAGTCGACAGGGTGCGGGCGGCTACACCTTC; CDR3 protein: CASSRQGAGGYTF
V gene: TRBV7-9; J gene: TRBJ1-1; clone size: few; D gene: -; CDR3 DNA: TGTGCCAGCAGCTTATGGACCGCCCAAAGTGAAGCTTTCTTT; CDR3 protein: CASSLWTAQSEAFF
V gene: TRBV5-1; J gene: TRBJ2-7; clone size: many; D gene: -; CDR3 DNA: TGCGCCAGCAGCTTGTTACAGGGCGGCGAGCAGTACTTC; CDR3 protein: CASSLLQGGEQYF
V gene: TRBV9; J gene: TRBJ2-1; clone size: -; D gene: -; CDR3 DNA: TGTGCCAGCAGCGTAAGGGATCGGGTAAGGGGGTTGAATGAGCAGTTCTTC; CDR3 protein: CASSVRDRVRGLNEQFF
V gene: TRBV12-3/TRBV12-4; J gene: TRBJ1-2; clone size: -; D gene: TRBD1; CDR3 DNA: TGTGCCAGCAGTTTACGACAGGGGACAGGAGGGGGCTACACCTTC; CDR3 protein: CASSLRQGTGGGYTF
V gene: TRBV10-3; J gene: TRBJ1-4; clone size: -; D gene: -; CDR3 DNA: TGTGCCATCAGTGAGCCGGGCTCCGGGGAAAAACTGTTTTTT; CDR3 protein: CAISEPGSGEKLFF
V gene: TRBV9; J gene: TRBJ1-5; clone size: -; D gene: -; CDR3 DNA: TGTGCCAGCAGCCAAACAGGGATGGCTTTTCAGCCCCAGCATTTT; CDR3 protein: CASSQTGMAFQPQHF
V gene: TRBV5-8; J gene: TRBJ2-1; clone size: many; D gene: -; CDR3 DNA: TGTGCCAGCAGCCCCTTCCGGGGGAGCTCCTACAATGAGCAGTTCTTC; CDR3 protein: CASSPFRGSSYNEQFF
V gene: TRBV5-1; J gene: TRBJ2-1; clone size: many; D gene: TRBD2; CDR3 DNA: TGCGCCAGCAGCATAGCGGGGGGGACCTACAATGAGCAGTTCTTC; CDR3 protein: CASSIAGGTYNEQFF
V gene: TRBV2; J gene: TRBJ2-6; clone size: -; D gene: -; CDR3 DNA: TGTGCCAGCAGTGCGAGCTCTGGGGCCAACTTCCTGACTTTC; CDR3 protein: CASSASSGANFLTF
V gene: TRBV12-3/TRBV12-4; J gene: TRBJ2-2; clone size: few; D gene: -; CDR3 DNA: TGTGCCAGCAGTCGATCCGGGACGCCCAACACCGGGGAGCTGTTTTTT; CDR3 protein: CASSRSGTPNTGELFF
V gene: TRBV20-1; J gene: TRBJ2-7; clone size: -; D gene: TRBD2; CDR3 DNA: TGCAGTGCAACCCGACTAGCGGGGGGGCCTGACGCGTACGAGCAGTACTTC; CDR3 protein: CSATRLAGGPDAYEQYF
V gene: TRBV5-1; J gene: TRBJ1-1; clone size: many; D gene: -; CDR3 DNA: TGCGCCAGCAGTTCGAGGGGCAGGAACACTGAAGCTTTCTTT; CDR3 protein: CASSSRGRNTEAFF